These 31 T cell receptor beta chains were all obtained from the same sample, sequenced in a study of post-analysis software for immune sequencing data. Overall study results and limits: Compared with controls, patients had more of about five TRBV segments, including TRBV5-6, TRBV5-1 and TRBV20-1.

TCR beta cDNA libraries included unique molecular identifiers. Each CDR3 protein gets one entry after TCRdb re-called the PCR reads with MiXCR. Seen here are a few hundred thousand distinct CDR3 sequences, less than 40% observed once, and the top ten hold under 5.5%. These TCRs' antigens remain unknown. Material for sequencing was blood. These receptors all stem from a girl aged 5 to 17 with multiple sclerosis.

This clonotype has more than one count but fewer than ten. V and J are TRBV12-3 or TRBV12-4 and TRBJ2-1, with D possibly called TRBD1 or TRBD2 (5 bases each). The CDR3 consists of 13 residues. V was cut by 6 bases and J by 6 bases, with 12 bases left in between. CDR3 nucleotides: TGTGCCAGCAGCTCGGGACCCTCCAATGAGCAGTTCTTC. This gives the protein CASSSGPSNEQFF.

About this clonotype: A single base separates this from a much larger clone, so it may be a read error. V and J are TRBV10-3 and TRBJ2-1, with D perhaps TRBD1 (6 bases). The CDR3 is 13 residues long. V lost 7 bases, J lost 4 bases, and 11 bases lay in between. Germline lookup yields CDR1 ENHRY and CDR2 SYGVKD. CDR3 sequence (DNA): TGTGCCATCAATTCCGACAGGTACAATGAGCAGTTCTTC. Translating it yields CAINSDRYNEQFF.

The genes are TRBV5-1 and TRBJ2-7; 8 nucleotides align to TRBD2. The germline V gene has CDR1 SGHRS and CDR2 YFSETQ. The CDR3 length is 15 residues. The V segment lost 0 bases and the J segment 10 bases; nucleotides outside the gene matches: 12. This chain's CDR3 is CASSLGGGIQDTQYF. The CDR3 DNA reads TGCGCCAGCAGCTTGGGCGGGGGGATTCAAGACACCCAGTACTTC.

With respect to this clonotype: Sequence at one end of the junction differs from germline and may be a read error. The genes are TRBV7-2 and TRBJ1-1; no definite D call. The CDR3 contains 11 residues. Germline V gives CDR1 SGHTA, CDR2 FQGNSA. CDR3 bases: TGTGCCCGCAGCCCCTCAATAGAAGCTTTCTTT. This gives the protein CARSPSIEAFF.

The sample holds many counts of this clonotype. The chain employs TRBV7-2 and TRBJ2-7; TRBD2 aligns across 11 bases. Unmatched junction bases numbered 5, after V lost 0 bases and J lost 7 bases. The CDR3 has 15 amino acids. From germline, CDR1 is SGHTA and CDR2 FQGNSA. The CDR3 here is CASSLAWSSGGEQYF. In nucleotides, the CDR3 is TGTGCCAGCAGCTTAGCGTGGTCTAGCGGGGGGGAGCAGTACTTC.

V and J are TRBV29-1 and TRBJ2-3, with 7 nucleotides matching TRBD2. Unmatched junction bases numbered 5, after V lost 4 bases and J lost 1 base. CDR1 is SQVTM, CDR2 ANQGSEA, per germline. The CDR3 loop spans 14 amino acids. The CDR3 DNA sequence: TGCAGCGTTGTGGCTAGCGGAGGCACAGATACGCAGTATTTT. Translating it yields CSVVASGGTDTQYF.

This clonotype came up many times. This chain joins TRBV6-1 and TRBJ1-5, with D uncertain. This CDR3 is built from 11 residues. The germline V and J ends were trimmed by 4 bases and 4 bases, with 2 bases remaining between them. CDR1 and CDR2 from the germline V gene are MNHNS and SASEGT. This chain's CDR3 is CASSGNQPQHF. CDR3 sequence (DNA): TGTGCCAGCAGTGGTAATCAGCCCCAGCATTTT.

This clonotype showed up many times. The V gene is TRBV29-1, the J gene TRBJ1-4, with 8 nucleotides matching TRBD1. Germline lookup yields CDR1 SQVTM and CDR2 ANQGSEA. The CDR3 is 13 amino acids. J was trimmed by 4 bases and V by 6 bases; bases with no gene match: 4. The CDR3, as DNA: TGCAGCGTGGGGACAGGCTTTAATGAAAAACTGTTTTTT. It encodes CSVGTGFNEKLFF.

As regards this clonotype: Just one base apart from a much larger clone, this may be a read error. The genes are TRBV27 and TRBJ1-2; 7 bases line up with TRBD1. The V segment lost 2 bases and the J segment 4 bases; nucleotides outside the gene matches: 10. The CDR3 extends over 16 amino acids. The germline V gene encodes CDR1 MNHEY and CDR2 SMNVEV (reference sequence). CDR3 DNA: TGTGCCAGCAGTTTACTATTCAGACAGGGCCTCTATGGCTACACCTTC. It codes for CASSLLFRQGLYGYTF.

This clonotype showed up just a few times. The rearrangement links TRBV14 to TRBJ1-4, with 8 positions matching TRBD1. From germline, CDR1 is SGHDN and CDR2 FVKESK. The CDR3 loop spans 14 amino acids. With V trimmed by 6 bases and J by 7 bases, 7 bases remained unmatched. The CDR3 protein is CASSRRGRSEKLFF. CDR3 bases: TGTGCCAGCAGTCGCAGGGGGCGAAGTGAAAAACTGTTTTTT.

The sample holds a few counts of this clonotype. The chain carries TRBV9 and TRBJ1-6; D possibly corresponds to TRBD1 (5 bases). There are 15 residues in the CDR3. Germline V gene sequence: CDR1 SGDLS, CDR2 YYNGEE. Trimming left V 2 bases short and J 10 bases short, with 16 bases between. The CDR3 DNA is TGTGCCAGCAGCGTGGATCGGGGCGGAGGGTCACCCCTCCACTTT. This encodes CASSVDRGGGSPLHF.

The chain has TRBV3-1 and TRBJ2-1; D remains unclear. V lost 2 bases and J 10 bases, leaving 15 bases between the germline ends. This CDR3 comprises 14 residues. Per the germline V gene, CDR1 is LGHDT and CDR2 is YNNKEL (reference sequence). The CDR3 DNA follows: TGTGCCAGCAGCCAATCCAGTAGGTTGGGAGAGCAGTTCTTC. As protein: CASSQSSRLGEQFF.

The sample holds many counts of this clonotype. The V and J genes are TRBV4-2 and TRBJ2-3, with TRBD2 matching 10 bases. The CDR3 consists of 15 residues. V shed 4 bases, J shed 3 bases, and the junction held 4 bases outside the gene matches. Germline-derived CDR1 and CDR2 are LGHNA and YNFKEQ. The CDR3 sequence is CASSPRTSGTDTQYF. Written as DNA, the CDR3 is TGTGCCAGCAGCCCGCGGACTAGCGGAACAGATACGCAGTATTTT.

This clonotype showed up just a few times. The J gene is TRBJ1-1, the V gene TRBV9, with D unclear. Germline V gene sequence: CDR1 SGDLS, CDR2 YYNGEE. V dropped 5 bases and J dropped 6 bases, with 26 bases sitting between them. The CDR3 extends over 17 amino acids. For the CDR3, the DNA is TGTGCCAGCAGTGATTGGCCCGGACGGGTTGAAATGCCTGAAGCTTTCTTT. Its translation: CASSDWPGRVEMPEAFF.

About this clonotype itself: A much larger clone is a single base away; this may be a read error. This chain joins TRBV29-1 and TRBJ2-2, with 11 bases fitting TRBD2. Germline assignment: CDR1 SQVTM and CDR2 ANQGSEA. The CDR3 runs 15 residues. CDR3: CSVGGLAANTGELLF. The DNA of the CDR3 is TGCAGCGTTGGGGGACTAGCGGCGAACACCGGGGAGCTGTTGTTT.

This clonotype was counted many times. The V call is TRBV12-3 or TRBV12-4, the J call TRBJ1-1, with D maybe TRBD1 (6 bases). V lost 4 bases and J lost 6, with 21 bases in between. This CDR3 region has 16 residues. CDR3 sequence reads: CASSWVLRGGEAEAFF. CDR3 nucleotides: TGTGCCAGCAGTTGGGTACTGCGCGGGGGCGAGGCTGAAGCTTTCTTT.

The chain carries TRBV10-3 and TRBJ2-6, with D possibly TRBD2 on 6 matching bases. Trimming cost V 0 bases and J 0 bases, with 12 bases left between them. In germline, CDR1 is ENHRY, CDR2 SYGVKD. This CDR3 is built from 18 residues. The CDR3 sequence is CAISESTGESSGANVLTF. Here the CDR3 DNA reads TGTGCCATCAGTGAGTCGACGGGAGAAAGCTCTGGGGCCAACGTCCTGACTTTC.

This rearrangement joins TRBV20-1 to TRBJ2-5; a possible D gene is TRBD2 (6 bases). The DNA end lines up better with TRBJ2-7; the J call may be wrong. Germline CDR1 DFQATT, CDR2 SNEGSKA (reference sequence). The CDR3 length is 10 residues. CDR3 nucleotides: TGCAGTGCTGGGAGGAACGAGCAGTACTTC. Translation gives CSAGRNEQYF.

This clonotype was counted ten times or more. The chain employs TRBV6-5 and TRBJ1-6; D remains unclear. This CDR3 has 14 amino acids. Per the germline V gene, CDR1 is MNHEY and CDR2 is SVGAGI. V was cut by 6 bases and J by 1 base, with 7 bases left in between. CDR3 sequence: CASSGESYNSPLHF. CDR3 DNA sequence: TGTGCCAGCAGCGGAGAGTCCTATAATTCACCCCTCCACTTT.

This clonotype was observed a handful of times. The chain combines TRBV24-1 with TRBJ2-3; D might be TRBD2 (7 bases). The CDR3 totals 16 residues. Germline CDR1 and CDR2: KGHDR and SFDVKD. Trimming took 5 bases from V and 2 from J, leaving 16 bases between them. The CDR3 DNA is TGTGCCACCAGTGCCCGAGGGGGGGGGGCCACAGATACGCAGTATTTT. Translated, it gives CATSARGGGATDTQYF.

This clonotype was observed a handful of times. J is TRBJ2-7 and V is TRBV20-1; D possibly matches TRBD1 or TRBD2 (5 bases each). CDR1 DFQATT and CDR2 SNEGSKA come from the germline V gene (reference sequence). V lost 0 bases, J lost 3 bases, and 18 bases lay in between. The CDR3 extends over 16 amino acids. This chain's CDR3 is CSARDMTGTAGYEQYF. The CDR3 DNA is TGCAGTGCTAGAGACATGACCGGGACCGCCGGCTACGAGCAGTACTTC.

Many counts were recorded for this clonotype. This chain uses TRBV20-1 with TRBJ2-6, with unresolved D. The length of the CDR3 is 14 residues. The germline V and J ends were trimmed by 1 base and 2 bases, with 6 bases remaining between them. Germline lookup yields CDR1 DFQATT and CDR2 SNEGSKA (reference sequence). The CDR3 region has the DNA TGCAGTGCTAGAGTCTCCCCTGGGGCCAACGTCCTGACTTTC. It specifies CSARVSPGANVLTF.

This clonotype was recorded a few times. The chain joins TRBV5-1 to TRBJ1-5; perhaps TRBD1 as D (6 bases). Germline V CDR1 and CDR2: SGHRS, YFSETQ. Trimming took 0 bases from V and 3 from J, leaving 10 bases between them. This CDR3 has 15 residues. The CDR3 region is CASSLEDSNNQPQHF. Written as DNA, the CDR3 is TGCGCCAGCAGCTTGGAGGACAGCAACAATCAGCCCCAGCATTTT.

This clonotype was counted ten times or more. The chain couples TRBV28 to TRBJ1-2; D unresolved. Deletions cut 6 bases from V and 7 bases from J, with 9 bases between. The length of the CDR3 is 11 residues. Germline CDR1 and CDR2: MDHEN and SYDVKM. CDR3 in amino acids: CASRGTPGYTF. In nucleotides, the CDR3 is TGTGCCAGCAGGGGTACACCTGGCTACACCTTC.

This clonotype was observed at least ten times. CDR3 sequence (DNA): TGCGCCAGCAGCCTCGGGGACCGAGCCAATCAGCCCCAGCATTTT. It specifies CASSLGDRANQPQHF. This sequence joins TRBV5-1 and TRBJ1-5, with TRBD1 as a possible D gene (5 bases). This CDR3 is built from 15 residues. Per germline, CDR1 SGHRS and CDR2 YFSETQ. The V end was cut by 4 bases, the J end by 3 bases, with 14 bases between.

The CDR3 bases are TGCGCCAGCAGCCGCACAGGGGACGCCCGAGCTTTCTTT. Its protein product is CASSRTGDARAFF. The genes are TRBV5-1 and TRBJ1-1; 7 nucleotides align to TRBD1. CDR1 is SGHRS and CDR2 is YFSETQ in the germline V gene. The length of the CDR3 is 13 residues. V was clipped by 4 bases and J by 10 bases; unmatched bases: 10.

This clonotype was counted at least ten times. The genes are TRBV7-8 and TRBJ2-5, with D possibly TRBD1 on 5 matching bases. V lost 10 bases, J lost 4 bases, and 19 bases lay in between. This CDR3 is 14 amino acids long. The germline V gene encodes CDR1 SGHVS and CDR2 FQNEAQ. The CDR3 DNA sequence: TGTGCCACACCCCTGGGGCCGTGGAGAGAGACCCAGTACTTC. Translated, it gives CATPLGPWRETQYF.

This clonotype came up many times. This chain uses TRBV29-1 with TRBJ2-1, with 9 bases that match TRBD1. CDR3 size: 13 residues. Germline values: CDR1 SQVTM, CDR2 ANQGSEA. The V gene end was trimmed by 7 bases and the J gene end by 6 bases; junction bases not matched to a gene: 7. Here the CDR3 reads CSAWDREGNEQFF. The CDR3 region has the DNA TGCAGCGCTTGGGACAGGGAGGGCAATGAGCAGTTCTTC.

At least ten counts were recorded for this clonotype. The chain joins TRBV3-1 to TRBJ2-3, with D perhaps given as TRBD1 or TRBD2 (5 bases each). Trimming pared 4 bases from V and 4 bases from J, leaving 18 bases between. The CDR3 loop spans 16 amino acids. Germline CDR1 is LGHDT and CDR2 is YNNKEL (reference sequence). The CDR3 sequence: CASSPDPGLAADTQYF. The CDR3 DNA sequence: TGTGCCAGCAGCCCAGACCCGGGGCTAGCCGCAGATACGCAGTATTTT.

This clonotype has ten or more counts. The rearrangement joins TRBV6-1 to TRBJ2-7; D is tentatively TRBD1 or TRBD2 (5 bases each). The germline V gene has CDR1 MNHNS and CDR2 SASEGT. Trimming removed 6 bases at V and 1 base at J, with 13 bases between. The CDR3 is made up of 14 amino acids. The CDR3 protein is CASRPGPASYEQYF. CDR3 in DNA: TGTGCCAGCAGACCGGGACCGGCTTCCTACGAGCAGTACTTC.

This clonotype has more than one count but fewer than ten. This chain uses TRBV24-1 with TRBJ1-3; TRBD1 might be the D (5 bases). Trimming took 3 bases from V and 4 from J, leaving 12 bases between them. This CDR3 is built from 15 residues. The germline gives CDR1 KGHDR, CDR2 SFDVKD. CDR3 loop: CATSDPWDGGNTIYF. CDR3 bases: TGTGCCACCAGTGATCCATGGGACGGCGGAAACACCATATATTTT.